This T cell receptor beta chain was sequenced in a study of response to subunit inactivated influenza vaccine. From the RT-PCR reads, TCRdb called clonotypes with MiXCR, one entry per CDR3 protein. This table has around 470,000 distinct CDR3 sequences, less than 7.5% appearing once. The CDR3 extends over 17 amino acids. CDR1 is MGHDK and CDR2 is SYGVNS in the germline V gene. V was clipped by 0 bases and J by 4 bases; unmatched bases: 6. Specimen: PBMCs from blood, collected less than 30 months after vaccination. The receptor was isolated from a man aged 45-69 years who received an inactivated influenza vaccine. The V gene is TRBV25-1, the J gene TRBJ2-5, with 12 bases that match TRBD2. The CDR3 nucleotides are TGTGCCAGCAGTGAATATCCCGGACTAGCGGGAATAGAGACCCAGTACTTC. Its protein product is CASSEYPGLAGIETQYF. Together with reference TRBV25-1 and TRBJ2-5, the CDR3 gives the full variable domain: EADIYQTPRYLVIGTGKKITLECSQTMGHDKMYWYQQDPGMELHLIHYSYGVNSTEKGDLSSESTVSRIRTEHFPLTLESARPSHTSQYLCASSEYPGLAGIETQYFGPGTRLLVL.